These 10 T cell receptor beta chains were sequenced from one sample in a study of T cells after yellow fever vaccination. Via MiXCR, TCRdb re-called the 5' RACE reads, giving one row per CDR3 protein. The sample holds about 340,000 distinct CDR3 sequences, about 12% seen once. Material: CD4+ T cells sorted from PBMCs, obtained 15 days after the yellow fever booster vaccination. These receptors all come from a man younger than 35 who received the YFV17D yellow fever vaccine.

The chain uses TRBV7-2 and TRBJ1-2; D perhaps matches TRBD1 (5 bases). Trimming removed 5 bases from V and 1 base from J, with 11 bases in between. The V gene's germline CDR1 is SGHTA and CDR2 FQGNSA. The CDR3 extends over 14 amino acids. Here the CDR3 DNA reads TGTGCCAGCAGCGTATTGACAGTTAACTATGGCTACACCTTC. This gives the protein CASSVLTVNYGYTF.

This rearrangement joins TRBV7-2 to TRBJ1-2, with 7 nucleotides matching TRBD1. The CDR3 runs 15 residues. The V and J ends lost 3 bases and 4 bases, in that order; junction bases with no gene match: 8. Germline V gene data show CDR1 as SGHTA and CDR2 as FQGNSA. Here the CDR3 reads CASSFWTQGTYGYTF. DNA for the CDR3: TGTGCCAGCAGCTTTTGGACACAGGGGACCTATGGCTACACCTTC.

This clonotype was seen a few times. The V and J genes are TRBV4-2 and TRBJ1-2; no reliable D call. This CDR3 has 15 residues. Germline V gene data show CDR1 as LGHNA and CDR2 as YNFKEQ. V shed 1 base and J shed 4 bases, with 13 bases lying between them. CDR3 coding DNA: TGTGCCAGCAGCCAAGGAGACCCCTCTGGCTATGGCTACACCTTC. It yields the protein CASSQGDPSGYGYTF.

The chain joins TRBV2 to TRBJ2-1; tentatively, D is TRBD1 (5 bases). The CDR3 length is 14 residues. V lost 0 bases and J 9 bases, leaving 12 bases between the germline ends. The germline gives CDR1 SNHLY, CDR2 FYNNEI. In DNA form, the CDR3 reads TGTGCCAGCAGTGAAGCCCCAGGGCCTCTTGAGCAGTTCTTC. The encoded protein is CASSEAPGPLEQFF.

The chain is built from TRBV12-3 or TRBV12-4 and TRBJ2-1, with 11 bases that match TRBD1. The V gene end was trimmed by 8 bases and the J gene end by 9 bases; junction bases not matched to a gene: 6. This CDR3 is 13 amino acids long. CDR3 amino acids: CASLDRGRSEQFF. CDR3 in DNA: TGTGCCAGCCTGGACAGGGGGCGGAGTGAGCAGTTCTTC.

This clonotype appeared a few times. The CDR3 region is CASSPTAGRVNSPLHF. CDR3 nucleotides: TGTGCCAGCAGCCCTACTGCGGGGAGGGTCAATTCACCCCTCCACTTT. The V call is TRBV7-6, the J call TRBJ1-6, with D unclear. V was cut by 5 bases and J by 7 bases, with 18 bases left in between. The CDR3 sequence is 16 residues long. The germline gives CDR1 SGHVS, CDR2 FNYEAQ.

The J gene is TRBJ1-6, the V gene TRBV5-4, with TRBD1 as a possible D gene (6 bases). V lost 0 bases and J lost 5, with 9 bases in between. This CDR3 contains 15 residues. CDR1 SGHNT and CDR2 YYREEE come from the germline V gene (reference sequence). The CDR3 loop reads CASSLGRTDNSPLHF. In nucleotides, the CDR3 is TGTGCCAGCAGCTTGGGCAGGACAGATAATTCACCCCTCCACTTT.

This clonotype was seen only a few times. The chain uses TRBV19 and TRBJ1-1, with D uncertain. CDR3 size: 16 residues. Per the germline V gene, CDR1 is LNHDA and CDR2 is SQIVND (reference sequence). Between the trimmed V and J ends, which lost 5 bases and 2 bases, there was a span of 18 bases. The CDR3 loop reads CASSPLVGKANTEAFF. Here the CDR3 DNA reads TGTGCCAGTAGTCCCCTTGTTGGGAAAGCCAACACTGAAGCTTTCTTT.

This clonotype was picked up a small number of times. The rearrangement uses TRBV18 and TRBJ1-1, with TRBD1 as a possible D gene (5 bases). V lost 6 bases and J lost 3, with 14 bases in between. This CDR3 has 14 amino acids. CDR1 and CDR2 (germline): KGHSH, LQKENI. In DNA form, the CDR3 reads TGTGCCAGCTCTGCAGGGCGGATTGACACTGAAGCTTTCTTT. Encoded protein: CASSAGRIDTEAFF.

J is TRBJ2-1 and V is TRBV10-3; 10 bases match TRBD2. The V segment lost 0 bases and the J segment 5 bases; nucleotides outside the gene matches: 4. Germline values: CDR1 ENHRY, CDR2 SYGVKD. CDR3 length equals 16 residues. The CDR3 reads CAISESAGGANNEQFF. The CDR3, as DNA: TGTGCCATCAGTGAGTCAGCGGGGGGGGCTAACAATGAGCAGTTCTTC.